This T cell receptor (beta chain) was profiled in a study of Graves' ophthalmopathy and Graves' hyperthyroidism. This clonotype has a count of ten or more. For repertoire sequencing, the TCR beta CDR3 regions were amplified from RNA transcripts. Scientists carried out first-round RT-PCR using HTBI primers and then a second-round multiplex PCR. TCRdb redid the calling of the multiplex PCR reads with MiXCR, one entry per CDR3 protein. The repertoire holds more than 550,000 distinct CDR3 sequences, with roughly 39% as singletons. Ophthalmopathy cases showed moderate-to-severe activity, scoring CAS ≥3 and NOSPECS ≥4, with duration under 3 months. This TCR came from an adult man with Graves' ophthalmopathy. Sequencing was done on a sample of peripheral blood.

CDR3 coding DNA: TGCAGCGTTGACAACACACAGGGGGGAGGAAACACCATATATTTT. Its protein product is CSVDNTQGGGNTIYF. J is TRBJ1-3 and V is TRBV29-1, with 8 bases identical to TRBD1. V gave up 3 bases and J gave up 4 bases; unmatched junction bases: 8. This CDR3 is 15 amino acids long. In germline, CDR1 is SQVTM, CDR2 ANQGSEA.